The 24 T cell receptor beta chains below come from one sample, sequenced in a study of Graves' ophthalmopathy and Graves' hyperthyroidism. The authors amplified TCR beta CDR3 regions, and they did so from RNA transcripts for repertoire sequencing. HTBI primers served in a first-round RT-PCR, which a second-round multiplex PCR followed. TCRdb redid the calling of the multiplex PCR reads with MiXCR, one entry per CDR3 protein. Here the sample spans about 740,000 distinct CDR3 sequences, 35% to 50% being singletons. Sequencing was performed on peripheral blood. The receptors derive from an adult man with Graves' ophthalmopathy.

In nucleotides, the CDR3 is TGTGCCAGTAGTATCAAAGGACAGAATAGCAATCAGCCCCAGCATTTT. Translation gives CASSIKGQNSNQPQHF. V usage is TRBV19 and J usage is TRBJ1-5; TRBD1 might be the D (6 bases). The V end lost 3 bases, the J end lost 0 bases, and 12 bases lay between the germline ends. The CDR3 is made up of 16 amino acids. CDR1 LNHDA and CDR2 SQIVND come from the germline V gene (reference sequence).

A few counts support this clonotype. The chain recombines TRBV10-3 with TRBJ1-1, with 8 nucleotides matching TRBD1. Germline V gene data show CDR1 as ENHRY and CDR2 as SYGVKD. The CDR3 extends over 14 amino acids. The V and J ends lost 10 bases and 4 bases, in that order; junction bases with no gene match: 11. CDR3 coding DNA: TGTGCCAGCACCCCGACAGGGGTCGTCACTGAAGCTTTCTTT. Encoded protein: CASTPTGVVTEAFF.

The rearrangement links TRBV7-6 to TRBJ2-7; D remains unclear. This CDR3 is built from 13 residues. V lost 5 bases to trimming and J lost 2 bases, with 10 bases between them. The germline CDR1 and CDR2 sequences are SGHVS and FNYEAQ. Written as DNA, the CDR3 is TGTGCCAGCAGCACCTCACCGGCCTACGAGCAGTACTTC. This translates into CASSTSPAYEQYF. The whole variable domain, filled in from reference TRBV7-6 and TRBJ2-7, reads GAGVSQSPRYKVTKRGQDVALRCDPISGHVSLYWYRQALGQGPEFLTYFNYEAQQDKSGLPNDRFSAERPEGSISTLTIQRTEQRDSAMYRCASSTSPAYEQYFGPGTRLTVT.

This clonotype was observed at least ten times. J is TRBJ1-2 and V is TRBV29-1; 7 bases are a match to TRBD1. Germline V CDR1 and CDR2: SQVTM, ANQGSEA. Trimming at V came to 0 bases and at J to 3 bases, leaving 4 bases not matched to a gene. The CDR3 spans 14 residues. CDR3 loop: CSVEDTGTDYGYTF. The CDR3 nucleotides read TGCAGCGTTGAAGACACCGGGACAGACTATGGCTACACCTTC.

Turning to this clonotype: A read error may be the cause here, since a much bigger clone is one base away. V usage is TRBV10-1 and J usage is TRBJ2-7; D not certain. CDR1 and CDR2 from the germline V gene are WNHNN and SYGVQD (reference sequence). V shed 3 bases and J shed 3 bases, with 9 bases lying between them. This CDR3 contains 13 residues. DNA of the CDR3: TGCGCCAGCAGTGAAGTAGGATTCTACGAGCAGTACTTC. Its translation is CASSEVGFYEQYF.

This clonotype was observed many times. The V call is TRBV10-3, the J call TRBJ2-7, with TRBD1 matching 9 bases. This CDR3 contains 16 residues. The trim removed 2 bases at V and 2 bases at J, leaving 7 bases unmatched. CDR1 ENHRY and CDR2 SYGVKD come from the germline V gene. The CDR3 sequence is CAISEETGTGTYEQYF. CDR3 DNA sequence: TGTGCCATCAGTGAGGAAACCGGGACAGGGACCTACGAGCAGTACTTC.

In DNA, the CDR3 is TGTGCCAGCAGCGTGAATTCGGGGGAGACCCAGTACTTC. Residues: CASSVNSGETQYF. This chain uses TRBV7-9 with TRBJ2-5; a possible D gene is TRBD2 (5 bases). Germline V gene sequence: CDR1 SEHNR, CDR2 FQNEAQ (reference sequence). This CDR3 contains 13 residues. V shed 5 bases and J shed 5 bases, with 12 bases lying between them.

This chain joins TRBV29-1 and TRBJ1-3, with no clear D. The CDR3 spans 11 residues. Looked up from germline, CDR1 is SQVTM and CDR2 is ANQGSEA. With 4 bases removed from V and 7 bases from J, the gap between germline ends came to 8 bases. CDR3 nucleotide sequence: TGCAGCGTTGGTCCCGGGAACACCATATATTTT. Amino acids: CSVGPGNTIYF.

The genes are TRBV25-1 and TRBJ2-5; D not resolved. Judging by the DNA end, TRBJ2-7 fits better; the J call may be wrong. In germline, CDR1 is MGHDK, CDR2 SYGVNS. The CDR3 runs 13 residues. CDR3 nucleotides: TGTGCCAGCACCTTTACTGTCGCCTACGAGCAGTACTTC. This codes for CASTFTVAYEQYF.

About this clonotype: One base away lies a much larger clone, so this may be a sequencing read error. The J gene is TRBJ1-4, the V gene TRBV19; 8 bases fit TRBD1. CDR1 is LNHDA and CDR2 is SQIVND in the germline V gene (reference sequence). The length of the CDR3 is 16 residues. For the CDR3, the DNA is TGTGTCAGTAGTACGGGACAGGACAGGGTGGATGAAAAACTGTTTTTT. It translates to CVSSTGQDRVDEKLFF.

This sequence joins TRBV10-3 and TRBJ2-2; 8 bases align to TRBD1. Trimming took 7 bases from V and 4 from J; bases not matched to a gene: 8. From germline, CDR1 is ENHRY and CDR2 SYGVKD. This CDR3 has 15 amino acids. CDR3: CAITETGEFTGELFF. CDR3 sequence (DNA): TGTGCCATCACCGAGACAGGGGAGTTCACCGGGGAGCTGTTTTTT.

This clonotype was found many times. The chain recombines TRBV20-1 with TRBJ2-7, with TRBD2 identical over 9 bases. The CDR3 has 13 residues. Trimming took 7 bases from V and 2 from J; bases not matched to a gene: 6. The V gene's germline CDR1 is DFQATT and CDR2 SNEGSKA (reference sequence). The CDR3 DNA reads TGCAGTGAGATGACTAGCGGTGCCTACGAGCAGTACTTC. It is translated as CSEMTSGAYEQYF.

This clonotype was seen once. A much larger clone differs by one base, so this may be a read error. CDR3 protein: CAISGWDRGNYGYTF. The CDR3 DNA reads as TGTGCCATCAGTGGCTGGGACAGGGGTAACTATGGCTACACCTTC. The V and J genes are TRBV10-3 and TRBJ1-2; 10 positions match TRBD1. The CDR3 has 15 residues. Looked up from germline, CDR1 is ENHRY and CDR2 is SYGVKD. Unmatched junction bases numbered 3, after V lost 4 bases and J lost 1 base.

This clonotype was detected a few times. The chain combines TRBV19 with TRBJ1-1; D is possibly TRBD1 (6 bases). Germline V CDR1 and CDR2: LNHDA, SQIVND (reference sequence). The CDR3 length is 14 residues. Deletions cut 6 bases from V and 7 bases from J, with 18 bases between. CDR3 in amino acids: CASSTLGGQDEAFF. CDR3 DNA sequence: TGTGCCAGTAGCACCTTGGGGGGGCAGGATGAAGCTTTCTTT.

Points on this clonotype: The germline gene is not matched at one end of the junction; a read error may be the cause. The chain uses TRBV10-3 and TRBJ2-7; TRBD2 might be the D (6 bases). Germline CDR1 ENHRY, CDR2 SYGVKD. This CDR3 region has 14 residues. This CDR3 reads CASSLRLVADEQYF. CDR3 bases: TGTGCCAGCAGTTTACGACTAGTCGCCGACGAGCAGTACTTC.

This clonotype was observed many times. This rearrangement joins TRBV24-1 to TRBJ1-2; D gene ambiguous. CDR3 length equals 12 residues. The V and J ends lost 6 bases and 4 bases respectively, with 8 bases between them. Per germline, CDR1 KGHDR and CDR2 SFDVKD. CDR3 sequence reads: CATSQTSYGYTF. In DNA, the CDR3 is TGTGCCACCAGTCAGACAAGCTATGGCTACACCTTC.

The chain uses TRBV4-1 and TRBJ1-5; D is unresolved. The germline V gene has CDR1 MGHRA and CDR2 YSYEKL. V was pared by 1 base and J by 16 bases, with 17 bases between. The CDR3 has 13 residues. CDR3 sequence (DNA): TGCGCCAGCAGCCAAGTCCTGGCGCAGGTCCTACATTTT. It specifies CASSQVLAQVLHF.

This chain links TRBV5-6 with TRBJ1-4; no clear D gene. V was shortened by 2 bases and J by 0 bases, with 8 bases between the two germline ends. Germline lookup yields CDR1 SGHDT and CDR2 YYEEEE. The CDR3 spans 15 residues. This CDR3 reads CASSLGESTNEKLFF. The CDR3 DNA follows: TGTGCCAGCAGCTTAGGAGAATCAACTAATGAAAAACTGTTTTTT.

In the case of this clonotype: An end of the junction does not agree with germline; a read error may underlie this. This chain links TRBV10-3 with TRBJ2-3; 10 nucleotides match TRBD2. The CDR3 runs 20 residues. Germline assignment: CDR1 ENHRY and CDR2 SYGVKD. CDR3 region: CAISDLGRAGGPLSIDTQYF. The DNA for the CDR3 is TGTGCCATCAGTGATCTTGGTCGAGCGGGAGGGCCCTTGAGCATAGATACGCAGTATTTT.

Note on this clonotype: A junction end diverges from the germline sequence, so it may reflect a read error. The V and J genes are TRBV7-2 and TRBJ1-5; D call uncertain. The CDR3 runs 13 residues. CDR1 and CDR2 (germline): SGHTA, FQGNSA. The DNA for the CDR3 is TGTGCCAGCAGCCTACTTAGCAATCAGCTCCAGCATTTT. Translating gives CASSLLSNQLQHF. The entire variable domain, with the rest obtained from reference TRBV7-2 and TRBJ1-5, is as follows: GAGVSQSPSNKVTEKGKDVELRCDPISGHTALYWYRQSLGQGLEFLIYFQGNSAPDKSGLPSDRFSAERTGGSVSTLTIQRTQQEDSAVYLCASSLLSNQLQHFGDGTRLSIL.

In this sample, this clonotype turned up a few times. The rearrangement uses TRBV20-1 and TRBJ2-7; TRBD1 matches at 9 bases. This CDR3 comprises 15 residues. CDR1 and CDR2 from the germline V gene are DFQATT and SNEGSKA (reference sequence). V trimming: 0 bases; J trimming: 3 bases; junction bases outside the gene matches: 6. CDR3 DNA: TGCAGTGCTAGAGATTCCGGGACAGGGAACTACGAGCAGTACTTC. This codes for CSARDSGTGNYEQYF.

As for this clonotype: A junction boundary mismatches the germline segment, possibly from a read error. The genes are TRBV7-2 and TRBJ1-4; unclear D gene. The CDR3 has 12 residues. CDR1 is SGHTA and CDR2 is FQGNSA in the germline V gene. The CDR3 reads CANSLMGEKLFF. The DNA for the CDR3 is TGTGCCAACAGCTTAATGGGGGAAAAACTGTTTTTT.

On this clonotype itself: The CDR3 does not end in the conserved phenylalanine or tryptophan, so this is likely a read error. V is TRBV20-1 and J is TRBJ2-5; D possibly corresponds to TRBD1 (5 bases). This CDR3 has 14 amino acids. V gave up 1 base and J gave up 4 bases, with 13 bases separating them. Germline V gene lookup returns CDR1 DFQATT and CDR2 SNEGSKA (reference sequence). CDR3 loop: CSARGGGRGETQYV. The CDR3 DNA is TGCAGTGCTAGAGGGGGTGGTAGGGGAGAGACCCAGTACGTC.

The V call is TRBV20-1, the J call TRBJ2-5; 10 bases agree with TRBD2. CDR3 length: 13 amino acids. Germline V lookup: CDR1 DFQATT, CDR2 SNEGSKA (reference sequence). V lost 8 bases to trimming and J lost 5 bases; unmatched junction nucleotides: 8. CDR3 nucleotides: TGCAGTCCCACAGCGGGGGGGCTTGAGACCCAGTACTTC. Translating it yields CSPTAGGLETQYF.